This T cell receptor (beta chain) was profiled in a study of cytomegalovirus exposure and HLA in healthy donors. Across the whole study: An early data release held about 85 million unique TCRs from HLA-typed donors. Study-wide points: There were a few CMV-associated chains whose specificity for CMV antigens was confirmed in vitro.

CDR1 is SGHDT and CDR2 is YYEEEE in the germline V gene. The CDR3 length is 15 residues. With 5 bases clipped from V and 5 bases from J, the junction kept 10 bases outside the gene matches. About this clone itself: The antigen remains undetermined.

The PCR was carried out with 60 Vbeta primers and 13 Jbeta primers. Sequenced by immunoSEQ multiplex PCR; TCRdb stores in-frame clones only, minus some. Found here are over 60,000 clones, about 75% of them singletons; the top ten hold over 2.5%. V gene TRBV5-6 combines with J gene TRBJ1-1, with 9 nucleotides matching TRBD1. The TCR originated in a young man in good health and CMV-seronegative. Sequenced sample: PBMCs. The CDR3 is CASSLYRGRGTEAFF. CDR3 sequence (DNA): TGTGCCAGCAGTCTATACAGGGGGCGCGGGACTGAAGCTTTCTTT.